Presented here are 27 T cell receptor beta chains from one specimen sequenced in a study of early T cells in non-severe SARS-CoV-2 infection. TCRdb fed the 5' RACE reads into MiXCR, producing one record per CDR3 protein. The table lists fewer than 55,000 distinct CDR3 sequences, roughly 4.2% of them singletons. Sequences were obtained from whole blood. These receptors came from an adult who was a healthcare worker with PCR-confirmed SARS-CoV-2 infection or an uninfected control (not recorded which).

In this sample, this clonotype turned up many times. The J gene is TRBJ1-1, the V gene TRBV29-1; D remains ambiguous. CDR1 SQVTM and CDR2 ANQGSEA come from the germline V gene. The V gene lost 6 bases and the J gene lost 5 bases, with 16 bases spanning the gap. This CDR3 spans 13 amino acids. Here the CDR3 reads CSVRDALGTEAFF. CDR3 in DNA: TGCAGCGTCCGTGACGCCCTGGGAACTGAAGCTTTCTTT.

This clonotype appeared many times. J is TRBJ2-3 and V is TRBV5-4; 9 bases align to TRBD2. Germline trimming cut 7 bases from V and 1 base from J; bases unmatched to any gene: 13. There are 17 residues in the CDR3. CDR1 is SGHNT and CDR2 is YYREEE in the germline V gene (reference sequence). CDR3 loop: CASSRVSSGKGTDTQYF. The DNA of the CDR3 is TGTGCCAGCTCCCGGGTGTCTAGCGGGAAAGGCACAGATACGCAGTATTTT.

This clonotype was seen at least ten times. The rearrangement links TRBV4-1 to TRBJ2-7; 10 nucleotides align to TRBD2. The CDR3 extends over 16 amino acids. The trim removed 0 bases at V and 2 bases at J, leaving 4 bases unmatched. Per germline, CDR1 MGHRA and CDR2 YSYEKL. This CDR3 is CASSQDTSGTTYEQYF. CDR3 bases: TGCGCCAGCAGCCAAGATACTAGCGGGACGACCTACGAGCAGTACTTC.

This clonotype was seen a handful of times. This sequence joins TRBV13 and TRBJ2-7; TRBD2 aligns across 7 bases. This CDR3 is 14 amino acids long. The germline gives CDR1 PRHDT, CDR2 FYEKMQ (reference sequence). Trimming cost V 5 bases and J 7 bases; bases outside gene matches: 11. The DNA for the CDR3 is TGTGCCAGCAGCCCTTCCGCGGGAGCGGATGAGCAGTACTTC. Amino acid sequence: CASSPSAGADEQYF.

CDR3 in DNA: TGTGCCAGCAGCAGACCTTACAACGGGGCCAACGTCCTGACTTTC. Its translation: CASSRPYNGANVLTF. This chain connects TRBV21-1 to TRBJ2-6. TRBV21-1 is classified as a pseudogene. CDR3 length equals 15 residues.

This clonotype was counted at least ten times. V is TRBV5-6 and J is TRBJ1-1; 8 bases map to TRBD1. Germline CDR1 and CDR2: SGHDT and YYEEEE. J gave up 9 bases and V 2 bases, and 6 bases lay outside the gene matches. The CDR3 runs to 13 residues. The chain's CDR3 is CASSLTGQVKAFF. The CDR3 DNA reads as TGTGCCAGCAGCTTAACGGGACAGGTTAAAGCTTTCTTT.

The table lists this clonotype with many counts. The V gene is TRBV4-2, the J gene TRBJ1-5; D is possibly TRBD1 (6 bases). This CDR3 comprises 14 residues. Germline values: CDR1 LGHNA, CDR2 YNFKEQ. Trimming left V 0 bases short and J 9 bases short, with 12 bases between. Here the CDR3 reads CASSQDRGLGPQHF. In DNA form, the CDR3 reads TGTGCCAGCAGCCAAGATCGGGGGCTTGGGCCCCAGCATTTT.

This clonotype was seen more than once but under ten times. The chain uses TRBV6-1 and TRBJ1-3; D perhaps matches TRBD1 (6 bases). The CDR3 extends over 12 amino acids. Trimming removed 2 bases at V and 7 bases at J, with 6 bases between. Germline V lookup: CDR1 MNHNS, CDR2 SASEGT. The CDR3 DNA is TGTGCCAGCAGTGAACAGGGGAACACCATATATTTT. This gives the protein CASSEQGNTIYF.

This clonotype has only a few counts. The V call is TRBV18, the J call TRBJ1-1; possibly TRBD1 for D (5 bases). Trimming took 6 bases from V and 3 from J, leaving 17 bases between them. The CDR3 is 15 amino acids. Germline loops: CDR1 KGHSH, CDR2 LQKENI. CDR3 sequence (DNA): TGTGCCAGCTCGCCCCAATCAGGAGGGGACACTGAAGCTTTCTTT. Amino acid sequence: CASSPQSGGDTEAFF.

This clonotype was detected ten times or more. The CDR3 DNA sequence: TGTGCTAGTGGTTTGGCGTCCTACGAGCAGTACTTC. Translated, it gives CASGLASYEQYF. The chain employs TRBV12-5 and TRBJ2-7; D is unresolved. The germline CDR1 and CDR2 sequences are LGHNT and FRNRAP. CDR3 length: 12 residues. V gave up 1 base and J gave up 1 base, with 2 bases separating them.

The chain joins TRBV18 to TRBJ2-3; tentative D call: TRBD1 (5 bases). Trimming pared 3 bases from V and 6 bases from J, leaving 16 bases between. Per germline, CDR1 KGHSH and CDR2 LQKENI. There are 15 residues in the CDR3. CDR3 nucleotides: TGTGCCAGCTCACCCGGGCAGGGTTTACTCGATACGCAGTATTTT. This codes for CASSPGQGLLDTQYF.

This clonotype was seen ten or more times. The chain carries TRBV11-2 and TRBJ1-4; D is uncertain. V lost 0 bases and J 0 bases, leaving 14 bases between the germline ends. CDR1 is SGHAT, CDR2 FQNNGV, per germline. The length of the CDR3 is 18 residues. The CDR3 bases are TGTGCCAGCAGCTTAGAACCCCAACACCGGGCAACTAATGAAAAACTGTTTTTT. Translating gives CASSLEPQHRATNEKLFF.

In this sample, this clonotype turned up many times. V usage is TRBV6-2 or TRBV6-3 and J usage is TRBJ1-3; no clear D gene. Trimming took 0 bases from V and 0 from J, leaving 6 bases between them. This CDR3 is built from 15 residues. Germline CDR1 and CDR2: MNHEY and SVGEGT. The CDR3: CASSYSGVSGNTIYF. The CDR3 region has the DNA TGTGCCAGCAGTTACTCCGGGGTCTCTGGAAACACCATATATTTT.

At least ten counts were recorded for this clonotype. V and J are TRBV29-1 and TRBJ2-5; maybe TRBD2 (5 bases). Germline CDR1 and CDR2: SQVTM and ANQGSEA. Trimming took 1 base from V and 5 from J, leaving 11 bases between them. The CDR3 consists of 13 residues. This CDR3 reads CSVEGGLGETQYF. As DNA, the CDR3 is TGCAGCGTTGAAGGAGGACTCGGGGAGACCCAGTACTTC. Complete variable domain (other parts from reference TRBV29-1 and TRBJ2-5): SAVISQKPSRDICQRGTSLTIQCQVDSQVTMMFWYRQQPGQSLTLIATANQGSEATYESGFVIDKFPISRPNLTFSTLTVSNMSPEDSSIYLCSVEGGLGETQYFGPGTRLLVL.

This clonotype was counted ten times or more. J is TRBJ2-7 and V is TRBV5-5, with D perhaps TRBD1 (5 bases). The germline V gene has CDR1 SGHKS and CDR2 YYEKEE (reference sequence). V dropped 0 bases and J dropped 0 bases, with 10 bases sitting between them. This CDR3 region has 15 residues. CDR3 sequence (DNA): TGTGCCAGCAGCTTGGAGGGGCTCAGCTCCTACGAGCAGTACTTC. Protein: CASSLEGLSSYEQYF. Using reference TRBV5-5 and TRBJ2-7 for the parts outside the CDR3, the full variable domain is DAGVTQSPTHLIKTRGQQVTLRCSPISGHKSVSWYQQVLGQGPQFIFQYYEKEERGRGNFPDRFSARQFPNYSSELNVNALLLGDSALYLCASSLEGLSSYEQYFGPGTRLTVT.

This clonotype was seen repeatedly, ten times or more. The chain uses TRBV18 and TRBJ1-1, with D possibly TRBD1 on 5 matching bases. The CDR3 runs to 15 residues. The germline gives CDR1 KGHSH, CDR2 LQKENI. Trimming stripped 0 bases from V and 6 bases from J, with 14 bases between. This CDR3 reads CASSPPSRVGAEAFF. DNA for the CDR3: TGTGCCAGCTCACCACCGAGCAGGGTTGGTGCTGAAGCTTTCTTT.

This clonotype has at least ten counts. The chain links TRBV12-3 or TRBV12-4 to TRBJ2-4, with 8 nucleotides matching TRBD2. This CDR3 comprises 13 residues. The V segment lost 6 bases and the J segment 8 bases; nucleotides outside the gene matches: 6. This CDR3 is CASRQGLGDIQYF. CDR3 coding DNA: TGTGCCAGCAGGCAGGGACTAGGGGACATTCAGTACTTC.

This clonotype was counted between two and nine times. V gene TRBV5-1 combines with J gene TRBJ2-2, with D possibly TRBD2 on 5 matching bases. CDR3 length: 14 residues. CDR1 is SGHRS, CDR2 YFSETQ, per germline. Trimming shortened V by 1 base and J by 4 bases, and 8 bases separated the two germline ends. The CDR3 DNA reads as TGCGCCAGCAGCTTGCTTGGACTCACCGGGGAGCTGTTTTTT. As protein: CASSLLGLTGELFF. Together with reference TRBV5-1 and TRBJ2-2, the CDR3 gives the full variable domain: KAGVTQTPRYLIKTRGQQVTLSCSPISGHRSVSWYQQTPGQGLQFLFEYFSETQRNKGNFPGRFSGRQFSNSRSEMNVSTLELGDSALYLCASSLLGLTGELFFGEGSRLTVL.

The sample holds a few counts of this clonotype. The gene calls are TRBV5-1 and TRBJ2-1, with D perhaps TRBD1 (6 bases). CDR1 SGHRS and CDR2 YFSETQ come from the germline V gene. The CDR3 has 14 residues. V was pared by 0 bases and J by 4 bases, with 8 bases between. In DNA, the CDR3 is TGCGCCAGCAGCTTGGGGACAGAATACAATGAGCAGTTCTTC. This codes for CASSLGTEYNEQFF.

The sample holds a few counts of this clonotype. The chain links TRBV2 to TRBJ1-4, with a tentative D call TRBD1 (5 bases). The CDR3 sequence is 15 residues long. Germline CDR1 is SNHLY and CDR2 is FYNNEI. The V gene lost 6 bases and the J gene lost 7 bases, with 18 bases spanning the gap. The CDR3 DNA reads as TGTGCCAGCAGGTCATGGGGGACCTACAGTGAAAAACTGTTTTTT. Translation: CASRSWGTYSEKLFF.

In this sample, this clonotype turned up a few times. The chain links TRBV28 to TRBJ1-1; weak D call: TRBD1 (5 bases). From germline, CDR1 is MDHEN and CDR2 SYDVKM. The CDR3 sequence is 13 residues long. Trimming took 5 bases from V and 5 from J, leaving 12 bases between them. The CDR3, as DNA: TGTGCCAGCAGTACTCCCGGGGGGACTGAAGCTTTCTTT. Its translation is CASSTPGGTEAFF.

This clonotype showed up many times. CDR3 loop: CSARSTTGAQQVHEQFF. In nucleotides, the CDR3 is TGCAGTGCTAGATCAACAACGGGGGCTCAACAGGTTCATGAGCAGTTCTTC. This sequence joins TRBV20-1 and TRBJ2-1, with D possibly called TRBD1 or TRBD2 (6 bases each). The CDR3 totals 17 residues. With 2 bases removed from V and 8 bases from J, the gap between germline ends came to 25 bases. Germline CDR1 reads DFQATT; CDR2 reads SNEGSKA (reference sequence).

This clonotype was seen many times. The J gene is TRBJ2-5, the V gene TRBV10-3; 10 bases fit TRBD2. Germline-derived CDR1 and CDR2 are ENHRY and SYGVKD. Germline trimming cut 10 bases from V and 1 base from J; bases unmatched to any gene: 3. The CDR3 sequence is 13 residues long. CDR3 sequence (DNA): TGTGCCACACTAGCGGGACTCCAAGAGACCCAGTACTTC. Its translation is CATLAGLQETQYF.

This clonotype was counted at least ten times. The rearrangement joins TRBV6-5 to TRBJ1-2, with D unclear. V lost 6 bases to trimming and J lost 4 bases, with 15 bases between them. Germline V gene data show CDR1 as MNHEY and CDR2 as SVGAGI. CDR3 length equals 14 residues. The CDR3 nucleotides read TGTGCCAGCAGCCTCAACACCCTTGGCTATGGCTACACCTTC. Its protein product is CASSLNTLGYGYTF.

Many counts were recorded for this clonotype. The chain uses TRBV5-1 and TRBJ2-7, with D perhaps matching TRBD2 (6 bases). Trimming stripped 2 bases from V and 2 bases from J, with 17 bases between. Germline CDR1 and CDR2: SGHRS and YFSETQ. This CDR3 is 16 amino acids long. CDR3 DNA sequence: TGCGCCAGCAGCTTTTCGGGAGACGCTGGCACCTACGAGCAGTACTTC. Translating it yields CASSFSGDAGTYEQYF. The entire variable domain, with the rest obtained from reference TRBV5-1 and TRBJ2-7, is as follows: KAGVTQTPRYLIKTRGQQVTLSCSPISGHRSVSWYQQTPGQGLQFLFEYFSETQRNKGNFPGRFSGRQFSNSRSEMNVSTLELGDSALYLCASSFSGDAGTYEQYFGPGTRLTVT.

This clonotype appeared many times. This sequence joins TRBV19 and TRBJ1-6, with unresolved D. This CDR3 spans 10 amino acids. Germline CDR1 and CDR2: LNHDA and SQIVND (reference sequence). The CDR3 coding sequence is TGTGAACCATATAATTCACCCCTCCACTTT. This encodes CEPYNSPLHF.

This clonotype was seen ten or more times. This chain joins TRBV10-3 and TRBJ2-1; D remains unclear. The germline V gene has CDR1 ENHRY and CDR2 SYGVKD. This CDR3 is 15 amino acids long. V gave up 5 bases and J gave up 0 bases, with 11 bases separating them. The CDR3 DNA is TGTGCCATCAGTCCGGGCGGAGCCTCCTACAATGAGCAGTTCTTC. It is translated as CAISPGGASYNEQFF.